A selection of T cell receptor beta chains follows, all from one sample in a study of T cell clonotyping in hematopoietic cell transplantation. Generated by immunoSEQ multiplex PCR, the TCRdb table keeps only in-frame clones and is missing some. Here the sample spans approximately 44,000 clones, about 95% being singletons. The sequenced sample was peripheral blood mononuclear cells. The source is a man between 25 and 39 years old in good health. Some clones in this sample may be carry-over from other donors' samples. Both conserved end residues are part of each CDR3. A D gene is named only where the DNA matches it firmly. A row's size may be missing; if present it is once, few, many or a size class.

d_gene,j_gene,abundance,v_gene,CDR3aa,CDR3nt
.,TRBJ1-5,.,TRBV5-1,CASSLDSRNQPQHF,TGCGCCAGCAGCTTGGACAGTCGCAATCAGCCCCAGCATTTT
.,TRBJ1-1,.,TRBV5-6,CASSLLLRGQNTEAFF,TGTGCCAGCAGCTTGTTATTGCGGGGCCAGAACACTGAAGCTTTCTTT
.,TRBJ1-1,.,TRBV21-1,CASSKGRGLNTEAFF,TGTGCCAGCAGCAAAGGCAGGGGGCTGAACACTGAAGCTTTCTTT
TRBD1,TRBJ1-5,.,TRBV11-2,CASSPDRDEPQHF,TGTGCCAGCAGCCCGGACAGGGATGAGCCCCAGCATTTT
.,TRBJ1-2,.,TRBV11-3,CASSLDRRGNYGYTF,TGTGCCAGCAGCTTAGATCGCAGGGGAAACTATGGCTACACCTTC
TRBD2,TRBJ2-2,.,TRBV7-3,CASSSSWLAGATGELFF,TGTGCCAGCAGCTCCTCTTGGCTAGCGGGGGCCACCGGGGAGCTGTTTTTT
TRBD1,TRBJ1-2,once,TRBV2,CASRPGTGGSYGYTF,TGTGCCAGCAGGCCCGGGACAGGGGGCTCCTATGGCTACACCTTC
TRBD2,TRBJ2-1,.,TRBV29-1,CSVGASGSYNEQFF,TGCAGCGTTGGTGCTAGCGGATCCTACAATGAGCAGTTCTTC
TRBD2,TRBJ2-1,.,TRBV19,CASSIPGLAEQFF,TGTGCCAGTAGTATTCCGGGACTAGCTGAGCAGTTCTTC
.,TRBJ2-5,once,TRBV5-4,CASSLELQETQYF,TGTGCCAGCAGCTTAGAATTACAAGAGACCCAGTACTTC
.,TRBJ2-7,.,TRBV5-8,CASSFGGVTYEQYF,TGTGCCAGCAGCTTCGGGGGAGTCACGTACGAGCAGTACTTC
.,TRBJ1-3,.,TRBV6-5,CASSYFQGGTGNTIYF,TGTGCCAGCAGTTACTTTCAGGGCGGAACTGGAAACACCATATATTTT
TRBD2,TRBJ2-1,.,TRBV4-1,CASSQVPSGRSHEFF,TGCGCCAGCAGCCAAGTCCCTAGCGGGCGCAGTCACGAGTTCTTC
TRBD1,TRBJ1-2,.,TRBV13,CASSSSGTGLPGYTF,TGTGCCAGCAGCTCGTCCGGGACAGGACTCCCTGGCTACACCTTC
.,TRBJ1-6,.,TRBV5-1,CARHVQGSPSYNSPLHF,TGCGCCCGGCATGTGCAGGGGAGTCCCTCCTATAATTCACCCCTCCACTTT
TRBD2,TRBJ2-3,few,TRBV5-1,CASSLASGSTDTQYF,TGCGCCAGCAGCTTGGCTAGCGGGAGCACAGATACGCAGTATTTT
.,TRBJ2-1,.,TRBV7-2,CASSSTNEQFF,TGTGCCAGCAGCTCGACGAATGAGCAGTTCTTC
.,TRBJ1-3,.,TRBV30,CAWSVGGAGNTIYF,TGTGCCTGGAGTGTAGGGGGGGCTGGAAACACCATATATTTT
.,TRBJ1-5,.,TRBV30,CAWNTAGGNQPQHF,TGTGCCTGGAATACAGCGGGGGGAAATCAGCCCCAGCATTTT
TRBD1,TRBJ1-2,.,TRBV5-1,CASSFGAGGNYGYTF,TGCGCCAGCAGCTTCGGGGCAGGGGGAAACTATGGCTACACCTTC